The T cell receptor beta chain described here comes from a study of T cell responses to AZD1222 COVID-19 vaccine. Study-level findings and limits: AZD1222 recipients seropositive at baseline numbered only five to seven. The study found vaccine-associated CD4 TCRs spanning spike, dominant at 160-218 and 743-854.

The V end lost 7 bases, the J end lost 7 bases, and 10 bases lay between the germline ends. The CDR3 length is 11 residues. Per germline, CDR1 MNHEY and CDR2 SVGAGI. Regarding this clone: Its antigen remains unidentified.

The study pooled second doses at about 4 or about 12 weeks. TCRdb keeps only in-frame clones here, not all; method: immunoSEQ multiplex PCR. The repertoire has about 140,000 clones, approximately 90% of them found once; the top ten carry 3.5% to 4.5%. The TCR sequence derives from an adult who received the AZD1222 COVID-19 vaccine. The chain has TRBV6-5 and TRBJ1-1; weak D call: TRBD1 (6 bases). Material: peripheral blood, obtained 28 days after the second AZD1222 dose. As DNA, the CDR3 is TGTGCCAGCACCTCGGACAGTGAAGCTTTCTTT. This gives the protein CASTSDSEAFF.